The 16 T cell receptor beta chains reported below all come from one sample, sequenced in a study of blood T cell repertoires in COVID-19. Repertoires were generated with immunoSEQ multiplex PCR, while TCRdb's copy carries only in-frame clones and drops some. Of 350,000 or so clones in the sample, 80% to 90% were seen once. The sample was PBMCs or T cells enriched from blood (not recorded which). These receptors came from a woman in her thirties or forties with acute COVID-19.

The chain employs TRBV12-3 or TRBV12-4 and TRBJ1-6, with D maybe TRBD1 (5 bases). The CDR3 is 13 amino acids. Trimming cost V 2 bases and J 8 bases, with 7 bases left between them. DNA for the CDR3: TGTGCCAGCAGTTTATCGGGGGATTCACCCCTCCACTTT. Its translation: CASSLSGDSPLHF.

The rearrangement uses TRBV6-5 and TRBJ1-6; D is ambiguous. Germline V CDR1 and CDR2: MNHEY, SVGAGI. This CDR3 region has 12 residues. V lost 4 bases to trimming and J lost 14 bases, with 12 bases between them. CDR3 nucleotide sequence: TGTGCCAGCAGTTCTGGATCCCGGGCCCTCCACTTT. Protein product: CASSSGSRALHF.

The rearrangement joins TRBV6-5 to TRBJ2-1; D remains unclear. V was trimmed by 7 bases and J by 9 bases, leaving 10 bases between them. CDR1 and CDR2 from the germline V gene are MNHEY and SVGAGI. This CDR3 region has 11 residues. CDR3 DNA: TGTGCCAGCAAGAGGCAGAGTGAGCAGTTCTTC. Encoded protein: CASKRQSEQFF.

V usage is TRBV6-5 and J usage is TRBJ1-4; D may be TRBD1 (6 bases). Trimming pared 4 bases from V and 8 bases from J, leaving 14 bases between. CDR3 size: 14 residues. Germline CDR1 MNHEY, CDR2 SVGAGI. For the CDR3, the DNA is TGTGCCAGCAGTTTCGGGCCCCAGGGGGAAAAACTGTTTTTT. Its translation is CASSFGPQGEKLFF.

The chain is built from TRBV7-2 and TRBJ2-1, with D perhaps TRBD2 (5 bases). The V and J ends lost 1 base and 2 bases respectively, with 9 bases between them. CDR3 length: 15 residues. Germline values: CDR1 SGHTA, CDR2 FQGNSA. This chain's CDR3 is CASSLVGVTYNEQFF. Written as DNA, the CDR3 is TGTGCCAGCAGCTTAGTCGGGGTGACCTACAATGAGCAGTTCTTC.

This clone was seen only a few times. The genes are TRBV7-8 and TRBJ2-1; the match to TRBD1 covers 10 bases. Germline V lookup: CDR1 SGHVS, CDR2 FQNEAQ. V shed 6 bases, J shed 6 bases, and the junction held 8 bases outside the gene matches. The CDR3 totals 15 residues. This CDR3 is CASSSTGTGVNEQFF. The CDR3 coding sequence is TGTGCCAGCAGTTCAACCGGGACAGGGGTCAATGAGCAGTTCTTC.

The gene calls are TRBV9 and TRBJ2-3; D perhaps matches TRBD2 (6 bases). V was clipped by 0 bases and J by 3 bases, with 17 bases between them. CDR3 length equals 17 residues. Germline V gene sequence: CDR1 SGDLS, CDR2 YYNGEE. In DNA form, the CDR3 reads TGTGCCAGCAGCGTAGGACTTAGCGGAGGAGGTACAGATACGCAGTATTTT. Its translation: CASSVGLSGGGTDTQYF.

The chain carries TRBV9 and TRBJ1-2, with 7 positions matching TRBD1. CDR1 SGDLS and CDR2 YYNGEE come from the germline V gene. There are 15 residues in the CDR3. V lost 1 base, J lost 5 bases, and 8 bases stayed unmatched. The DNA for the CDR3 is TGTGCCAGCAGCGTAACCGGGACAGACACTTATGGCTACACCTTC. Translation: CASSVTGTDTYGYTF.

The rearrangement joins TRBV15 to TRBJ2-1; 10 bases map to TRBD2. CDR1 LNHNV and CDR2 YYDKDF come from the germline V gene (reference sequence). V trimming: 5 bases; J trimming: 6 bases; junction bases outside the gene matches: 10. The CDR3 runs to 16 residues. The chain's CDR3 is CATSRIRLAGVNEQFF. In DNA, the CDR3 is TGTGCCACCAGCCGAATTAGACTAGCGGGTGTCAATGAGCAGTTCTTC.

The V gene is TRBV3-1 (or the pseudogene TRBV3-2), the J gene TRBJ1-1, with 8 nucleotides matching TRBD1. V lost 5 bases and J lost 5; bases outside the gene matches: 7. The CDR3 runs to 14 residues. Germline V gives CDR1 LGHDT, CDR2 YNNKEL (reference sequence). The CDR3 DNA reads TGTGCCAGCAGCTATGGACAGGGTATGACTGAAGCTTTCTTT. Protein sequence: CASSYGQGMTEAFF.

Ten or more counts support this clone. The rearrangement uses TRBV27 and TRBJ1-2, with TRBD1 matching over 9 bases. Germline loops: CDR1 MNHEY, CDR2 SMNVEV (reference sequence). The V segment lost 0 bases and the J segment 7 bases; nucleotides outside the gene matches: 9. This CDR3 spans 16 amino acids. The CDR3 loop is CASSLSAGQGGGGYTF. The CDR3 DNA reads TGTGCCAGCAGTTTATCGGCGGGACAGGGAGGCGGTGGCTACACCTTC.

This clone has more than one count but fewer than ten. The rearrangement links TRBV5-6 to TRBJ2-7, with D maybe TRBD1 (6 bases). CDR1 is SGHDT and CDR2 is YYEEEE in the germline V gene. V was cut by 2 bases and J by 6 bases, with 15 bases left in between. The CDR3 consists of 14 residues. The CDR3, as DNA: TGTGCCAGCAGCTTTGGGAACAGGGAATTCGAGCAGTACTTC. Protein: CASSFGNREFEQYF.

The V and J genes are TRBV7-2 and TRBJ2-5; tentative D call: TRBD1 (6 bases). The CDR3 consists of 16 residues. The ends were cut back, 5 bases at V and 1 base at J, with 17 bases in the middle. Per the germline V gene, CDR1 is SGHTA and CDR2 is FQGNSA. The CDR3 nucleotides are TGTGCCAGCAGCCCCCGTTGGGGGCGGGCCCAAGAGACCCAGTACTTC. This sequence encodes CASSPRWGRAQETQYF.

The chain is built from TRBV4-1 and TRBJ1-2; TRBD1 aligns across 9 bases. Trimming removed 6 bases from V and 1 base from J; junction bases left unmatched: 6. The CDR3 has 15 amino acids. Germline assignment: CDR1 MGHRA and CDR2 YSYEKL. The CDR3 loop reads CASSPTGGGNYGYTF. The DNA for the CDR3 is TGCGCCAGCAGTCCGACAGGGGGGGGTAACTATGGCTACACCTTC.

V usage is TRBV6-4 and J usage is TRBJ2-7, with 9 bases lining up with TRBD2. The germline V gene has CDR1 MRHNA and CDR2 SNTAGT. The trim removed 5 bases at V and 5 bases at J, leaving 25 bases unmatched. This CDR3 region has 20 residues. The CDR3 nucleotides are TGTGCCAGCAGTTCCTTCGAACTAGCGGGCGTCCGGGGGCTTCTTGACGAGCAGTACTTC. The encoded protein is CASSSFELAGVRGLLDEQYF.

This sequence joins TRBV21-1 and TRBJ1-1; TRBD1 reflects the table's D call only, with no check against the DNA. TRBV21-1 is tagged as a pseudogene. The length of the CDR3 is 22 residues. In nucleotides, the CDR3 is TGTGCCAGCAGCAAAGCATGGGAGGGGGGGACAGGGGGCTATCTGGATTGGACTGAAGCTTTCTTT. Translation gives CASSKAWEGGTGGYLDWTEAFF.